What follows are 27 T cell receptor beta chains derived from one specimen sequenced in a study of blood T cell repertoires in COVID-19. TCRdb's copy holds only in-frame clones and misses some; the assay was immunoSEQ multiplex PCR. The sample yields 65,000 to 70,000 clones, around 80% seen once. Sequencing was carried out using peripheral blood. These receptors all stem from a human donor in a cohort sampled during active COVID-19.

The CDR3 bases are TGTGCCACCAGTGATCCCAGTACGCAGTATTTT. Protein sequence: CATSDPSTQYF. The chain links TRBV24-1 to TRBJ2-3; no definite D call. There are 11 residues in the CDR3. The germline gives CDR1 KGHDR, CDR2 SFDVKD. Trimming stripped 3 bases from V and 8 bases from J, with 5 bases between.

The genes are TRBV11-2 and TRBJ1-3, with 7 bases lining up with TRBD1. Germline V gene data show CDR1 as SGHAT and CDR2 as FQNNGV. V was pared by 4 bases and J by 0 bases, with 9 bases of the junction left unmatched. The CDR3 totals 17 residues. The CDR3 DNA reads TGTGCCAGCAGCTGGACGACAGGGACAGCCTCTGGAAACACCATATATTTT. Amino acid sequence: CASSWTTGTASGNTIYF.

The chain uses TRBV11-1 and TRBJ2-7, with 9 bases aligning to TRBD2. In germline, CDR1 is SGHAT, CDR2 FQDESV (reference sequence). Losses at the gene ends were 3 bases for V and 2 bases for J; bases not matched to a gene: 2. The CDR3 runs to 14 residues. The CDR3 DNA is TGTGCCAGCAGCTTGACTAGCGGTGCCTACGAGCAGTACTTC. This translates into CASSLTSGAYEQYF.

The genes are TRBV24-1 and TRBJ2-1, with unresolved D. With 1 base removed from V and 5 bases from J, the gap between germline ends came to 2 bases. The CDR3 totals 12 residues. Germline V gives CDR1 KGHDR, CDR2 SFDVKD. Here the CDR3 DNA reads TGTGCCACCAGTGATTTTAACAATGAGCAGTTCTTC. It is translated as CATSDFNNEQFF.

The chain uses TRBV9 and TRBJ2-6, with D uncertain. This CDR3 has 12 residues. The germline V gene has CDR1 SGDLS and CDR2 YYNGEE. With 7 bases removed from V and 3 bases from J, the gap between germline ends came to 5 bases. The CDR3 protein is CASLSGANVLTF. The CDR3, as DNA: TGTGCCAGCCTGAGTGGGGCCAACGTCCTGACTTTC. The variable domain in full, completed from reference TRBV9 and TRBJ2-6, reads DSGVTQTPKHLITATGQRVTLRCSPRSGDLSVYWYQQSLDQGLQFLIQYYNGEERAKGNILERFSAQQFPDLHSELNLSSLELGDSALYFCASLSGANVLTFGAGSRLTVL.

In its sample, this clone was seen once. The V call is TRBV9, the J call TRBJ2-5; perhaps TRBD2 as D (5 bases). Germline V gene sequence: CDR1 SGDLS, CDR2 YYNGEE. The CDR3 totals 12 residues. V was clipped by 7 bases and J by 5 bases, with 12 bases between them. CDR3 bases: TGTGCCAGCCAATCGACGGGGGAGACCCAGTACTTC. Protein: CASQSTGETQYF.

The chain employs TRBV24-1 and TRBJ1-1, with a possible D match to TRBD1 (5 bases). Germline V lookup: CDR1 KGHDR, CDR2 SFDVKD. This CDR3 comprises 13 residues. Trimming removed 3 bases from V and 4 bases from J, with 8 bases in between. Here the CDR3 reads CATSDQGSTEAFF. For the CDR3, the DNA is TGTGCCACCAGTGATCAGGGTAGCACTGAAGCTTTCTTT.

This clone occurred once. The rearrangement uses TRBV4-2 and TRBJ2-1; tentatively, D is TRBD2 (6 bases). From germline, CDR1 is LGHNA and CDR2 YNFKEQ. V lost 3 bases and J 5 bases, leaving 14 bases between the germline ends. This CDR3 is built from 15 residues. The CDR3: CASSQSSRGNNEQFF. CDR3 nucleotide sequence: TGTGCCAGCAGCCAGAGTTCGCGGGGTAACAATGAGCAGTTCTTC.

The V call is TRBV6-5, the J call TRBJ1-4; possibly TRBD1 for D (5 bases). CDR1 and CDR2 (germline): MNHEY, SVGAGI. This CDR3 is 15 amino acids long. The V and J ends lost 7 bases and 8 bases respectively, with 20 bases between them. This chain's CDR3 is CASTFTGVGREKLFF. CDR3 nucleotide sequence: TGTGCCAGCACGTTTACGGGGGTGGGGAGAGAAAAACTGTTTTTT.

This clone was detected once. V usage is TRBV7-8 and J usage is TRBJ2-1; D is uncertain. Germline lookup yields CDR1 SGHVS and CDR2 FQNEAQ. This CDR3 spans 11 amino acids. V lost 1 base, J lost 12 bases, and 7 bases lay in between. CDR3 in DNA: TGTGCCAGCAGCTTAGTGGGCTCGCAGTTCTTC. This sequence encodes CASSLVGSQFF.

This sequence joins TRBV27 and TRBJ1-1; TRBD1 matches 8 bases. In germline, CDR1 is MNHEY, CDR2 SMNVEV (reference sequence). The CDR3 has 14 residues. With V trimmed by 10 bases and J by 1 base, 8 bases remained unmatched. CDR3 nucleotides: TGTGCCACCTCACAGGGGGTAGGGAACACTGAAGCTTTCTTT. This translates into CATSQGVGNTEAFF.

V is TRBV5-1 and J is TRBJ1-6; 7 bases are a match to TRBD1. CDR1 and CDR2 (germline): SGHRS, YFSETQ. CDR3 length: 16 amino acids. V dropped 0 bases and J dropped 10; count of bases not matched to a gene: 10. The CDR3 bases are TGCGCCAGCAGCTTGGGGGCGGCAGGGGGTTGGTCACCCCTCCACTTT. It codes for CASSLGAAGGWSPLHF.

The chain has TRBV2 and TRBJ2-3, with TRBD2 as a possible D gene (5 bases). The CDR3 covers 11 residues. Looked up from germline, CDR1 is SNHLY and CDR2 is FYNNEI. V dropped 9 bases and J dropped 4 bases, with 8 bases sitting between them. The CDR3 region has the DNA TGTGCCAGAAGCGGTGCAGATACGCAGTATTTT. Residues: CARSGADTQYF.

This clone was seen only a few times. At one boundary the junction diverges from the germline segment, which might be a read error. The genes are TRBV5-8 and TRBJ2-7; a possible D gene is TRBD1 (6 bases). From germline, CDR1 is SGHTS and CDR2 YDEGEE. The CDR3 is 13 amino acids. CDR3: CASSLPPGHPRNF. CDR3 in DNA: TGTGCCAGCAGCTTGCCCCCGGGACACCCACGGAACTTC.

The chain carries TRBV5-4 and TRBJ2-3; 9 bases line up with TRBD1. V lost 0 bases, J lost 5 bases, and 4 bases stayed unmatched. Germline V gives CDR1 SGHNT, CDR2 YYREEE (reference sequence). The CDR3 loop spans 15 amino acids. As DNA, the CDR3 is TGTGCCAGCAGCTTGGGTGGGGGACAGGGAGATACGCAGTATTTT. It encodes CASSLGGGQGDTQYF.

This clone was seen only a few times. This chain connects TRBV18 to TRBJ2-2; tentative D call: TRBD1 (5 bases). The CDR3 extends over 14 amino acids. Germline CDR1 KGHSH, CDR2 LQKENI. V lost 0 bases and J 6 bases, leaving 8 bases between the germline ends. This CDR3 reads CASSPPGVPGELFF. In DNA form, the CDR3 reads TGTGCCAGCTCACCACCAGGGGTACCCGGGGAGCTGTTTTTT.

This sequence joins TRBV29-1 and TRBJ2-2; 8 bases fit TRBD2. There are 13 residues in the CDR3. Germline V gene data show CDR1 as SQVTM and CDR2 as ANQGSEA. V shed 6 bases and J 8 bases; nucleotides not matched to a gene: 8. The CDR3, as DNA: TGCAGCGTGCTTGGACTAGCAACGGGGGAGCTGTTTTTT. As protein: CSVLGLATGELFF.

The gene calls are TRBV9 and TRBJ2-3; perhaps TRBD2 as D (5 bases). This CDR3 is 16 amino acids long. Germline CDR1 and CDR2: SGDLS and YYNGEE. V was clipped by 4 bases and J by 0 bases, with 15 bases between them. CDR3 sequence: CASSIESGPSTDTQYF. The CDR3 region has the DNA TGTGCCAGCAGCATTGAAAGCGGACCCAGCACAGATACGCAGTATTTT.

This clone was recorded a few times. The rearrangement links TRBV10-2 to TRBJ2-7, with 8 bases lining up with TRBD1. Germline V lookup: CDR1 WSHSY, CDR2 SAAADI. V was pared by 6 bases and J by 0 bases, with 1 base of the junction left unmatched. CDR3 length equals 13 residues. CDR3 loop: CASRDRDSYEQYF. In DNA form, the CDR3 reads TGCGCCAGCAGGGACAGGGACTCCTACGAGCAGTACTTC.

The V call is TRBV7-2, the J call TRBJ1-2, with 8 bases that match TRBD1. This CDR3 is built from 16 residues. Germline loops: CDR1 SGHTA, CDR2 FQGNSA. Losses at the gene ends were 0 bases for V and 2 bases for J; bases not matched to a gene: 5. The CDR3 coding sequence is TGTGCCAGCAGCTTAGCGGGACAGGCCGCCAACTATGGCTACACCTTC. Its translation: CASSLAGQAANYGYTF.

CDR3 protein: CASSEKRGLARGEQYF. The CDR3 DNA reads TGTGCCAGCAGTGAAAAGCGGGGGCTAGCTAGAGGCGAGCAGTACTTC. This chain connects TRBV2 to TRBJ2-7; 8 bases agree with TRBD2. V lost 2 bases to trimming and J lost 6 bases; unmatched junction nucleotides: 12. The germline CDR1 and CDR2 sequences are SNHLY and FYNNEI. The CDR3 runs to 16 residues.

The chain employs TRBV6-6 and TRBJ2-5; tentative D call: TRBD1 (5 bases). V was shortened by 4 bases and J by 5 bases, with 8 bases between the two germline ends. The germline V gene encodes CDR1 MNHNY and CDR2 SVGAGI (reference sequence). This CDR3 has 12 amino acids. This CDR3 is CASSSGWETQYF. The CDR3 nucleotides are TGTGCCAGCAGTTCAGGGTGGGAGACCCAGTACTTC.

The chain carries TRBV3-1 (or the pseudogene TRBV3-2) and TRBJ2-7, with D possibly TRBD1 on 5 matching bases. Trimming stripped 2 bases from V and 0 bases from J, with 8 bases between. This CDR3 has 14 residues. Germline CDR1 and CDR2: LGHDT and YNNKEL (reference sequence). The CDR3 DNA reads TGTGCCAGCAGCCAATACGACAGCTCCTACGAGCAGTACTTC. Its protein product is CASSQYDSSYEQYF.

The chain links TRBV23-1 to TRBJ2-4; 7 bases agree with TRBD2. TRBV23-1 is recorded as an ORF, its role being uncertain. V dropped 6 bases and J dropped 0; count of bases not matched to a gene: 14. CDR3 length: 18 residues. The CDR3 DNA follows: TGCGCCAGCAGCCCATCCCGGGAGGATCCACTAGCCAAAAACATTCAGTACTTC. Its protein product is CASSPSREDPLAKNIQYF.

This clone appeared a single time. The chain employs TRBV28 and TRBJ1-1; D is possibly TRBD1 (6 bases). This CDR3 has 14 residues. V was clipped by 6 bases and J by 3 bases, with 14 bases between them. Per the germline V gene, CDR1 is MDHEN and CDR2 is SYDVKM. The CDR3: CASRISGAYTEAFF. The CDR3, as DNA: TGTGCCAGCAGGATCTCAGGGGCCTACACTGAAGCTTTCTTT.

The chain is built from TRBV4-1 and TRBJ2-7; D call uncertain. Germline values: CDR1 MGHRA, CDR2 YSYEKL. Trimming cost V 1 base and J 7 bases, with 11 bases left between them. The length of the CDR3 is 13 residues. The CDR3 here is CASSQVLVGEQYF. DNA of the CDR3: TGCGCCAGCAGCCAAGTTCTAGTCGGGGAGCAGTACTTC.

The chain combines TRBV28 with TRBJ2-3; TRBD2 aligns across 10 bases. J lost 2 bases, V lost 8 bases, and 10 bases had no gene match. The CDR3 covers 16 residues. CDR1 and CDR2 from the germline V gene are MDHEN and SYDVKM. The CDR3 sequence: CASYSLAGGSTDTQYF. The CDR3 region has the DNA TGTGCCAGCTATTCTTTAGCGGGAGGATCCACAGATACGCAGTATTTT.